This T cell receptor beta chain was retrieved from a study of cytomegalovirus exposure and HLA in healthy donors (dated by TCRdb to between 2016 and 2019). For context, the study as a whole: According to an earlier analysis of 587 of the donors, some 170 million T cells yielded over 90 million unique TCR beta sequences and approximately 280 Gb of sequence data. To study patterns of TCR occurrence, a later analysis re-analyzed previously published TCR beta repertoires from around 700 donors and added high-resolution HLA genotyping. In an earlier analysis of 587 of the donors, high-throughput TCR beta sequencing was used to judge whether each TCR beta V gene segment behaved as functional or pseudogenic. About 280 gigabases of sequencing data and about 92 million unique TCR sequences made up an early release that covered 640 HLA-typed donors. The aim of the study was to test whether cataloging public T cell receptors could identify signatures of past pathogen exposure. Four to six DR-DQ haplotypes were handled as single units for association and clustering, since linkage in the cohort was strong. The number of typed donors differed by locus: roughly 620-640 for A, B, C, DRB1 and DQB1; 500 to 550 for DQA1; about 600 for DPA1; and some 430 for DPB1. To predict cytomegalovirus infection status, the study brought together high-throughput TCR immunosequencing, statistical association of individual TCRs with disease status, and machine learning. A separate validation cohort of roughly 120 different subjects was used in addition to the roughly 720-subject first cohort. Every discovery cohort repertoire had been produced on one sequencing platform. The T cell repertoires of 666 subjects were profiled by immunosequencing and related to cytomegalovirus serostatus. In a later genetic analysis, genome-wide SNP genotypes for about 65% of the roughly 670 donors were used, and that subset was treated as a discovery cohort. On average, around 200,000 unique TCR beta nucleotide sequences were sequenced per donor among roughly 430 genotyped donors of the cohort, with roughly 18% of those sequences being non-productive. Donor age, sex, ethnicity and CMV serostatus were compiled alongside the repertoire data. The later analysis used no new phenotypic data to find candidate immune exposures, relying instead on TCR beta sequences and their occurrence across donors. Among the approximately 420 genotyped donors, approximately 81% belonged to the genetic ancestry cluster associated with self-reported Caucasian donors. Both class I and class II loci were covered by HLA typing, at four-digit resolution.

Note on this clone: The antigen it binds to is not known. The input lacks base qualities; no much larger clone sits a single base away.

The method was the immunoSEQ multiplex PCR assay. A mixture of 60 forward primers for TCR Vbeta segments and 13 reverse primers for TCR Jbeta segments was used in the multiplex PCR. A multiplex PCR assay on genomic DNA amplified the CDR3 region of rearranged TCR beta genes. Amplified TCR beta libraries were sequenced as 87-base-pair reads on the Illumina HiSeq System. Per the authors' processing: Across the 500 to 850 repertoires, a later analysis counted around 80 million unique TCR beta chains, around 11 million of which were shared by at least two donors. To remove PCR and sequencing errors, raw reads were error-corrected and collapsed into unique sequences using a nearest-neighbor algorithm that merged closely related sequences. To assign V, D and J gene segments, CDR3 sequences were aligned to IMGT reference sequences. For a sequence to be retained, a match of at least six nucleotides was required to both a V gene segment and a J gene segment. A rearrangement counted as productive if the CDR3 had no stop codons and remained in frame with V and J, and every other rearrangement counted as non-productive. Following IMGT convention, CDR3 was defined as the stretch from the second conserved V-encoded cysteine to the conserved J-encoded phenylalanine. The earlier analysis of about 560 of the donors excluded any sequence lacking an unambiguous match to a single V gene segment. An earlier analysis of over 450 of the donors classified V segments as functional when productive rearrangements were above 56.7% and as segregating when the standard deviation between donors was above 5%. To diagnose cytomegalovirus status from the catalog of TCR beta chain sequences, a statistical classification framework was built. A later analysis assigned V and J genes by comparing TCR nucleotide sequences with IMGT/GENE-DB human TR gene sequences. The TCRdist pipeline was used in a later analysis to assign CDR3 sequences and most-parsimonious VDJ recombination scenarios. In a later analysis, each TCR beta chain was defined by its CDR3 amino acid sequence together with its V-gene family, and reads without a unique V-gene family were excluded. A later analysis removed several hundred highly shared, low-generation-probability nucleotide sequences to deal with suspected cross-contamination and a sequencing artifact. In a later analysis, a clonal expansion index was calculated for each public chain from normalized within-repertoire ranks of inferred template counts. In a later analysis, generation probabilities were computed with a VDJ recombination model fitted to out-of-frame rearrangements, and the resulting probabilities were checked against IGoR. In a later analysis, TCR-TCR, TCR-HLA and TCR-CMV co-occurrence was scored with hypergeometric tests, and a repertoire-size bias correction was applied to TCR pairs. To estimate false discovery rates, a later analysis permuted the HLA or CMV assignments 20 times. In a later analysis, co-occurring TCRs were grouped using DBSCAN, with TCRdist sequence similarity added in when clustering inside HLA-allele-positive subsets. Repertoires with fewer than 30,000 or more than 120,000 public chains were left out of co-occurrence clustering, as were about five repertoires with anomalous nucleotide sharing. Not all clones reach the TCRdb copy of this immuneACCESS table, which keeps in-frame sequences only. Checked studies attribute under half of the gap to unresolved V genes and leave the rest unexplained. V, J and clone size reflect that table, while D and trimming were determined from the DNA. The sample yields about 220,000 clones; roughly 82% were counted once. The ten biggest clones cover roughly 6% of the sample.

Broad study findings and their caveats: A later genetic analysis reported fewer N-insertions in productive TCRs among donors in an Asian-associated ancestry cluster than the roughly 670-donor mean. According to a later analysis, most CMV-associated TCR beta chains appeared to be HLA-restricted, and the HLA associations seemed to be driven largely by CMV exposure. Compared with equally common non-associated chains, HLA-associated TCR beta chains in a later analysis were more clonally expanded and had lower generation probabilities. In a later analysis, TCR association rates were found to vary across HLA loci, with the most associated TCRs seen for DRB1 alleles and the fewest for HLA-C alleles. V-gene and J-gene trimming of TCR beta chains was associated with a missense DCLRE1C variant in a later genetic analysis, and the association was replicated in an independent cohort. Most TCR sequences were observed very rarely across donors, whereas some public TCRs were present in many individuals. According to a later analysis, parvovirus B19, influenza, CMV and Epstein-Barr virus appeared linked to several top co-occurrence clusters. Correlated functional status among segregating V segments might be attributable to linkage disequilibrium, but an unknown experimental factor could not be ruled out. Only TCR beta chains were sequenced in this cohort, and the absence of alpha or paired-chain data limited detectable features. The only immune exposure information available for the cohort was CMV serostatus. In an earlier analysis of around 600 of the donors, most TCR beta V segments appeared in productive rearrangements about 90% or about 30% of the time, broadly matching IMGT annotations. Because counts were too low, roughly 18 rarely observed V segments, including chromosome 9 orphons, were left out of the earlier analysis of approximately 580 of the donors. In vitro tests confirmed that a few of the cytomegalovirus-associated TCR beta chains recognize cytomegalovirus antigens. The authors suggested that the approach could potentially be generalized to other disease states and immunological phenotypes. Some IMGT-functional V segments, including TRBV6-2 and TRBV6-3, could not be distinguished by the 87-base-pair reads and were therefore excluded. Because some donors lacked HLA typing at each locus, the association tests relied only on the typed subset. In the study, around 150 TCR beta chains were listed as associated with cytomegalovirus. Roughly uniform sequencing depth across donors was assumed in presence/absence analyses, although this assumption may not hold. At a false discovery rate of 0.05, a later analysis linked around 15,000 TCR beta sequences to specific HLA alleles. In both the original and validation cohorts, the classifier was reported to diagnose cytomegalovirus status with high specificity and sensitivity. A further reported finding was that TCR beta sequences accurately predicted the HLA-A and HLA-B alleles for most subjects in the first cohort. Strong co-occurrence of HLA alleles, especially DR and DQ, made assigning TCR associations to individual alleles difficult. A cluster of highly shared sequence variants was judged likely to represent a technical artifact of the sequencing pipeline.

The CDR3 contains 12 residues, cysteine and phenylalanine counted. The kept DNA is CDR3 alone, 36 bases in frame from the first base. Between the V and J ends, shortened by 4 bases and 7 bases respectively, the junction contains 8 bases. CDR1 and CDR2 were assigned from the germline V gene as KGHSH and LQKENI. The cohort comprised 666 healthy bone marrow donors. At the time of sampling, every cohort member was nominally healthy, though immune exposures that went unrecorded were likely present. The donor tested CMV seropositive, placing the donor among the 289 seropositive members of the cohort. Each donor provided a peripheral blood sample, and peripheral blood mononuclear cells were used for TCR beta sequencing. The Qiagen DNeasy Blood Extraction Kit was used to extract genomic DNA from the blood cell samples.

In this chain, TRBV18 is recombined with TRBJ2-1; the D gene is perhaps TRBD1, on 5 matching bases. This TCR came from a man aged 40-49 years in good health and CMV-seropositive. Sequencing was performed on PBMCs. The CDR3 protein: CASSQGLNEQFF. The sequenced DNA: TGTGCCAGCTCACAGGGGCTTAATGAGCAGTTCTTC.